These 15 T cell receptor beta chains originate from one sample sequenced in a study of post-analysis software for immune sequencing data. Tagging with unique molecular identifiers was a feature of the TCR beta cDNA libraries. TCRdb itself ran the PCR reads through MiXCR, one entry per CDR3 protein. The table has hundreds of thousands of distinct CDR3 sequences, 55% to 60% seen once. General study findings and limits: TRBV segments more frequent in patients than in controls numbered five and included TRBV5-6, TRBV5-1 and TRBV20-1.

The antigens these receptors bind are not known. The sample taken for sequencing was blood. The receptors derive from a girl aged 2 to 9 with multiple sclerosis.

The V call is TRBV14, the J call TRBJ2-7; no reliable D call. This CDR3 has 16 residues. Trimming pared 4 bases from V and 0 bases from J, leaving 16 bases between. Germline lookup yields CDR1 SGHDN and CDR2 FVKESK. CDR3 amino acids: CASSPFVTASSYEQYF. The CDR3 coding sequence is TGTGCCAGCAGCCCCTTCGTTACGGCGAGCTCCTACGAGCAGTACTTC.

The chain has TRBV6-2 or TRBV6-3 and TRBJ1-1, with a weak D call TRBD1 (5 bases). Germline loops: CDR1 MNHEY, CDR2 SVGEGT. V lost 5 bases to trimming and J lost 10 bases, with 20 bases between them. This CDR3 contains 14 residues. The CDR3 region is CASSRQPVLFPAFF. The CDR3 nucleotides are TGTGCCAGCAGTCGACAGCCCGTCCTGTTCCCAGCTTTCTTT.

There are a few counts of this clonotype. The chain uses TRBV12-3 or TRBV12-4 and TRBJ1-5, with D unclear. The V and J ends lost 5 bases and 8 bases respectively, with 10 bases between them. CDR3 length equals 12 residues. The CDR3, as DNA: TGTGCCAGCAGTCGGAGTAGAAAGCCCCAGCATTTT. The encoded protein is CASSRSRKPQHF.

The chain links TRBV28 to TRBJ2-4, with a tentative D call TRBD1 (5 bases). V was cut by 10 bases and J by 4 bases, with 17 bases left in between. The CDR3 runs 14 residues. Germline V gene lookup returns CDR1 MDHEN and CDR2 SYDVKM. CDR3 loop: CAISGTGPKNIQYF. The CDR3 bases are TGTGCCATTTCTGGTACAGGCCCGAAAAACATTCAGTACTTC. The variable domain in full, completed from reference TRBV28 and TRBJ2-4, reads DVKVTQSSRYLVKRTGEKVFLECVQDMDHENMFWYRQDPGLGLRLIYFSYDVKMKEKGDIPEGYSVSREKKERFSLILESASTNQTSMYLCAISGTGPKNIQYFGAGTRLSVL.

The chain recombines TRBV29-1 with TRBJ2-7; D is perhaps TRBD2 (6 bases). The CDR3 has 13 amino acids. The V gene's germline CDR1 is SQVTM and CDR2 ANQGSEA. Trimming stripped 1 base from V and 6 bases from J, with 13 bases between. This CDR3 reads CSVEGMIGSEQYF. CDR3 nucleotide sequence: TGCAGCGTTGAAGGGATGATCGGGAGCGAGCAGTACTTC.

A few counts support this clonotype. V is TRBV29-1 and J is TRBJ2-1; tentative D call: TRBD2 (6 bases). V shed 2 bases and J shed 4 bases, with 12 bases lying between them. The V gene's germline CDR1 is SQVTM and CDR2 ANQGSEA. This CDR3 is built from 14 residues. As DNA, the CDR3 is TGCAGCGTTGAATCGGGACTCTCATACAATGAGCAGTTCTTC. This codes for CSVESGLSYNEQFF.

J is TRBJ2-3 and V is TRBV4-1; no definite D call. Deletions cut 4 bases from V and 7 bases from J, with 12 bases between. In germline, CDR1 is MGHRA, CDR2 YSYEKL. The CDR3 runs 13 residues. CDR3 region: CASSRSLVHTQYF. Here the CDR3 DNA reads TGCGCCAGCAGCCGGAGTTTAGTCCATACGCAGTATTTT.

The CDR3 region is CAISGASGEKLFF. DNA of the CDR3: TGTGCCATCAGTGGAGCATCCGGGGAAAAACTGTTTTTT. The chain combines TRBV10-3 with TRBJ1-4; D gene ambiguous. Deletions cut 4 bases from V and 8 bases from J, with 11 bases between. Germline loops: CDR1 ENHRY, CDR2 SYGVKD. The CDR3 has 13 amino acids.

The V gene is TRBV2, the J gene TRBJ2-1; D gene unclear. Germline loops: CDR1 SNHLY, CDR2 FYNNEI. The CDR3 totals 14 residues. Trimming left V 7 bases short and J 0 bases short, with 10 bases between. CDR3 sequence reads: CASTETSSYNEQFF. In DNA form, the CDR3 reads TGTGCCAGCACCGAGACCAGCTCCTACAATGAGCAGTTCTTC. Supplemented by reference TRBV2 and TRBJ2-1, the full variable domain reads EPEVTQTPSHQVTQMGQEVILRCVPISNHLYFYWYRQILGQKVEFLVSFYNNEISEKSEIFDDQFSVERPDGSNFTLKIRSTKLEDSAMYFCASTETSSYNEQFFGPGTRLTVL.

V is TRBV15 and J is TRBJ2-1; D is perhaps TRBD2 (5 bases). The CDR3 extends over 17 amino acids. Per germline, CDR1 LNHNV and CDR2 YYDKDF (reference sequence). The V and J ends lost 0 bases and 6 bases respectively, with 18 bases between them. In DNA form, the CDR3 reads TGTGCCACCAGCAGAGAAATGTCAACCGCAGGAGGCAATGAGCAGTTCTTC. The encoded protein is CATSREMSTAGGNEQFF.

The CDR3 region is CASSAGLAGALSYNEQFF. The CDR3 region has the DNA TGTGCCAGCAGCGCAGGACTAGCGGGAGCCCTCTCCTACAATGAGCAGTTCTTC. The J gene is TRBJ2-1, the V gene TRBV7-8; TRBD2 agrees at 13 bases. CDR3 length: 18 residues. V shed 5 bases and J 0 bases; nucleotides not matched to a gene: 7. From germline, CDR1 is SGHVS and CDR2 FQNEAQ.

The rearrangement links TRBV10-3 to TRBJ2-7, with TRBD1 matching 10 bases. The CDR3 is made up of 15 amino acids. The ends lost 0 bases at V and 2 bases at J; junction bases unmatched: 1. Germline V gene data show CDR1 as ENHRY and CDR2 as SYGVKD. The CDR3 nucleotides are TGTGCCATCAGTGAGTCGACAGGGGGCCCCTACGAGCAGTACTTC. Its translation is CAISESTGGPYEQYF.

This chain joins TRBV7-9 and TRBJ2-5; D possibly corresponds to TRBD1 (5 bases). CDR3 length equals 18 residues. CDR1 and CDR2 from the germline V gene are SEHNR and FQNEAQ (reference sequence). V lost 4 bases, J lost 2 bases, and 23 bases lay in between. The DNA of the CDR3 is TGTGCCAGCAGCTCGCAACAGGTCTCAGTTTTACCACAAGAGACCCAGTACTTC. Translation gives CASSSQQVSVLPQETQYF.

This clonotype appeared a few times. The chain has TRBV9 and TRBJ2-1; maybe TRBD2 (5 bases). The V and J ends lost 4 bases and 8 bases respectively, with 19 bases between them. From germline, CDR1 is SGDLS and CDR2 YYNGEE. The CDR3 sequence is 15 residues long. The CDR3 DNA reads TGTGCCAGCAGCCCGATACCAGCGGCCGTCGATGAGCAGTTCTTC. Amino acids: CASSPIPAAVDEQFF.

The chain recombines TRBV29-1 with TRBJ2-3; the D is unclear. Between the trimmed V and J ends, which lost 4 bases and 2 bases, there was a span of 7 bases. CDR1 is SQVTM and CDR2 is ANQGSEA in the germline V gene. The CDR3 totals 12 residues. The CDR3 reads CSVGGITDTQYF. The DNA for the CDR3 is TGCAGCGTTGGCGGCATCACAGATACGCAGTATTTT.